The 17 T cell receptor beta chains below were found in one sample sequenced in a study of radiotherapy plus CTLA-4 blockade in lung cancer. Sequencing used immunoSEQ multiplex PCR; TCRdb keeps in-frame clones, though not all of them. The sample has just under 60,000 clones, approximately 70% seen once. The sample was peripheral blood, taken from a patient treated with radiotherapy plus ipilimumab. Source of these receptors: a human donor with non-small cell lung cancer whose response to radiotherapy plus ipilimumab could not be evaluated.

This clone has a single count. The chain employs TRBV11-3 and TRBJ2-4; 11 bases are shared with TRBD2. The CDR3 consists of 15 residues. The germline V gene encodes CDR1 SGHNT and CDR2 YENEEA. Unmatched junction bases numbered 7, after V lost 5 bases and J lost 7 bases. The CDR3 loop is CASSEVTSGSNIQYF. Here the CDR3 DNA reads TGTGCCAGCAGCGAGGTCACTAGCGGGAGTAACATTCAGTACTTC.

The CDR3 DNA reads TGTGCCAGCAGTTACGAGGGGGCCAGGGAAGAGACCCAGTACTTC. Its translation is CASSYEGAREETQYF. The chain uses TRBV6-5 and TRBJ2-5, with 7 bases fitting TRBD1. The length of the CDR3 is 15 residues. In germline, CDR1 is MNHEY, CDR2 SVGAGI. J gave up 3 bases and V 2 bases, and 6 bases lay outside the gene matches.

This clone has just one count. V gene TRBV6-5 combines with J gene TRBJ1-5; 7 nucleotides agree with TRBD1. The CDR3 has 14 amino acids. Per germline, CDR1 MNHEY and CDR2 SVGAGI. Trimming took 7 bases from V and 4 from J; bases not matched to a gene: 7. The CDR3 sequence: CASTENRGNQPQHF. CDR3 DNA: TGTGCCAGCACCGAGAACAGGGGTAATCAGCCCCAGCATTTT.

In this sample, this clone turned up a few times. The DNA for the CDR3 is TGTGCCAGCAACTCGCTAATGTATAGGACAAGGAATCAGCCCCAGCATTTT. It translates to CASNSLMYRTRNQPQHF. The chain employs TRBV6-4 and TRBJ1-5, with D tentatively TRBD1 (5 bases). The V gene lost 7 bases and the J gene lost 4 bases, with 23 bases spanning the gap. CDR1 and CDR2 (germline): MRHNA, SNTAGT. CDR3 length equals 17 residues.

V is TRBV29-1 and J is TRBJ1-4, with a weak D call TRBD1 (5 bases). CDR1 SQVTM and CDR2 ANQGSEA come from the germline V gene. This CDR3 has 11 amino acids. V shed 2 bases and J shed 12 bases, with 10 bases lying between them. In DNA form, the CDR3 reads TGCAGCGTTGAACAGGGCCGGGAACTGTTTTTT. Translated: CSVEQGRELFF.

The V gene is TRBV15, the J gene TRBJ1-2, with TRBD1 matching 9 bases. Germline V gene sequence: CDR1 LNHNV, CDR2 YYDKDF (reference sequence). The length of the CDR3 is 15 residues. With V trimmed by 5 bases and J by 4 bases, 8 bases remained unmatched. In nucleotides, the CDR3 is TGTGCCACCAGCCGCCCGGGACAGGGTTTCTATGGCTACACCTTC. Translating it yields CATSRPGQGFYGYTF.

The chain links TRBV4-1 to TRBJ2-3, with D hard to call. Per germline, CDR1 MGHRA and CDR2 YSYEKL. The CDR3 covers 16 residues. Trimming took 1 base from V and 0 from J, leaving 11 bases between them. The CDR3 protein is CASSQVPGRSTDTQYF. The CDR3 DNA follows: TGCGCCAGCAGCCAAGTGCCTGGCAGAAGCACAGATACGCAGTATTTT.

J is TRBJ2-5 and V is TRBV6-1, with D perhaps TRBD2 (7 bases). This CDR3 region has 14 residues. CDR1 MNHNS and CDR2 SASEGT come from the germline V gene. Trimming removed 7 bases from V and 4 bases from J, with 16 bases in between. The CDR3 loop is CASTDPGGIETQYF. In DNA, the CDR3 is TGTGCCAGCACCGACCCGGGGGGCATAGAGACCCAGTACTTC.

The rearrangement joins TRBV9 to TRBJ2-1; 11 nucleotides match TRBD2. The CDR3 totals 16 residues. The V segment lost 4 bases and the J segment 4 bases; nucleotides outside the gene matches: 7. CDR1 is SGDLS, CDR2 YYNGEE, per germline. The CDR3 sequence is CASSYSGTSGYNEQFF. CDR3 sequence (DNA): TGTGCCAGCAGCTACTCCGGGACTAGCGGATACAATGAGCAGTTCTTC.

The chain has TRBV6-5 and TRBJ2-2; 7 bases line up with TRBD2. J was trimmed by 2 bases and V by 5 bases; bases with no gene match: 2. The germline V gene encodes CDR1 MNHEY and CDR2 SVGAGI. The CDR3 length is 14 residues. CDR3 sequence reads: CASSRLANTGELFF. As DNA, the CDR3 is TGTGCCAGCAGTCGACTAGCAAACACCGGGGAGCTGTTTTTT.

This clone was seen only once. This chain uses TRBV10-3 with TRBJ2-5; 8 bases are shared with TRBD1. The CDR3 contains 15 residues. Germline CDR1 is ENHRY and CDR2 is SYGVKD. J was trimmed by 5 bases and V by 3 bases; bases with no gene match: 8. CDR3 sequence: CAISEIDRGRETQYF. DNA for the CDR3: TGTGCCATCAGTGAAATTGACAGGGGCAGGGAGACCCAGTACTTC.

This clone occurred a few times. The V gene is TRBV18, the J gene TRBJ1-1; the D gene is possibly TRBD1 (6 bases). This CDR3 comprises 15 residues. Trimming took 1 base from V and 11 from J, leaving 20 bases between them. The germline V gene encodes CDR1 KGHSH and CDR2 LQKENI. In DNA form, the CDR3 reads TGTGCCAGCTCACCACTCCAGGGGAGTGGGGCTCCGGCTTTCTTT. Its protein is CASSPLQGSGAPAFF.

The chain is built from TRBV29-1 and TRBJ2-1, with TRBD1 matching over 7 bases. The CDR3 has 11 residues. Germline values: CDR1 SQVTM, CDR2 ANQGSEA. Trimming cost V 7 bases and J 8 bases; bases outside gene matches: 5. This CDR3 reads CSGQGPDEQFF. Here the CDR3 DNA reads TGCAGCGGACAGGGACCGGATGAGCAGTTCTTC.

The V gene is TRBV5-1, the J gene TRBJ1-2; possibly TRBD1 for D (5 bases). This CDR3 is 19 amino acids long. Germline assignment: CDR1 SGHRS and CDR2 YFSETQ. V was shortened by 1 base and J by 4 bases, with 26 bases between the two germline ends. The CDR3 protein is CASSLYGKAGSQTFYGYTF. The CDR3 DNA is TGCGCCAGCAGCTTGTACGGAAAGGCAGGGTCACAAACCTTCTATGGCTACACCTTC.

The chain employs TRBV2 and TRBJ1-3; a possible D gene is TRBD1 (5 bases). This CDR3 region has 15 residues. The germline V gene encodes CDR1 SNHLY and CDR2 FYNNEI. The V end was cut by 2 bases, the J end by 2 bases, with 10 bases between. CDR3 bases: TGTGCCAGCAGTGAAATTCCCAGGGCTGGAAACACCATATATTTT. It is translated as CASSEIPRAGNTIYF.

The rearrangement links TRBV5-6 to TRBJ2-7, with D perhaps matching TRBD2 (5 bases). The length of the CDR3 is 15 residues. The germline V gene encodes CDR1 SGHDT and CDR2 YYEEEE. V lost 1 base to trimming and J lost 7 bases, with 18 bases between them. CDR3 region: CASSLTRSPFGEQYF. In DNA form, the CDR3 reads TGTGCCAGCAGCTTGACTAGGAGTCCATTTGGAGAGCAGTACTTC.

The chain carries TRBV6-1 and TRBJ2-7; 7 bases agree with TRBD1. Unmatched junction bases numbered 6, after V lost 6 bases and J lost 1 base. CDR1 MNHNS and CDR2 SASEGT come from the germline V gene. The length of the CDR3 is 14 residues. The CDR3 reads CASRTGTASYEQYF. In nucleotides, the CDR3 is TGTGCCAGCAGAACCGGGACAGCATCCTACGAGCAGTACTTC.